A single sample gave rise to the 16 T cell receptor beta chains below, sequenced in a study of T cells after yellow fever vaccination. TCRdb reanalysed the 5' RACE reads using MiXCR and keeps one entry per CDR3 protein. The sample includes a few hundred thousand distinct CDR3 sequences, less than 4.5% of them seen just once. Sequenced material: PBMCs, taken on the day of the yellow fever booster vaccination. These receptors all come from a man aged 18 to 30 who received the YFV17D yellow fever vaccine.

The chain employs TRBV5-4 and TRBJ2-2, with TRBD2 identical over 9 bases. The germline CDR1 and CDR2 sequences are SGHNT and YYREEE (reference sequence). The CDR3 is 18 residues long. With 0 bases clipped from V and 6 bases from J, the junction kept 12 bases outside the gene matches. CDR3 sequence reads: CASSLGSSGTSLSGELFF. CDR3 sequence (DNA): TGTGCCAGCAGCTTGGGGAGTAGTGGGACTAGCTTATCCGGGGAGCTGTTTTTT.

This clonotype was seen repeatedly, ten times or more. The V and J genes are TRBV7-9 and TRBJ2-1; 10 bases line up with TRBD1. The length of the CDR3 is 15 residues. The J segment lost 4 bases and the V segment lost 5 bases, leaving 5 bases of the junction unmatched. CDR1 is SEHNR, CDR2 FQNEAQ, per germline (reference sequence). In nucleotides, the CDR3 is TGTGCCAGCAGCACAACGGGACAGGGGTACAATGAGCAGTTCTTC. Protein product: CASSTTGQGYNEQFF.

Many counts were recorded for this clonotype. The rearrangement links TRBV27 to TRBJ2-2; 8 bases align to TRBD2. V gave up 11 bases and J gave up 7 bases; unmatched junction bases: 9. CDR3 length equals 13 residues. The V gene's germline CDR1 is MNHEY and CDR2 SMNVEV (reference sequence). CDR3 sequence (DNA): TGTGCCCGGATCACTAGCGGAGGCGGGGAGCTGTTTTTT. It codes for CARITSGGGELFF.

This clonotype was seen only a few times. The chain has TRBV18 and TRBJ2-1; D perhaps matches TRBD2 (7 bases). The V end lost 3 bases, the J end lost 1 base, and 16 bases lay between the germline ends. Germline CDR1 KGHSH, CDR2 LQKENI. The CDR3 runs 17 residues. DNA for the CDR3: TGTGCCAGCTCACCGGGAACAGGGAGGGGGTCCTACAATGAGCAGTTCTTC. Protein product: CASSPGTGRGSYNEQFF.

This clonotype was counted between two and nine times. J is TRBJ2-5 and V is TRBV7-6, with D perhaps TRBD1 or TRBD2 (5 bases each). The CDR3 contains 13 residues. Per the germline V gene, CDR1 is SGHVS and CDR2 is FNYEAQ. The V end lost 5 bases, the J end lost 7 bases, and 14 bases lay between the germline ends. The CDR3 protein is CASSLGDGGTQYF. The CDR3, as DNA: TGTGCCAGCAGCCTCGGGGATGGGGGGACCCAGTACTTC. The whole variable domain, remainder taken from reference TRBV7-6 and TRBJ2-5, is GAGVSQSPRYKVTKRGQDVALRCDPISGHVSLYWYRQALGQGPEFLTYFNYEAQQDKSGLPNDRFSAERPEGSISTLTIQRTEQRDSAMYRCASSLGDGGTQYFGPGTRLLVL.

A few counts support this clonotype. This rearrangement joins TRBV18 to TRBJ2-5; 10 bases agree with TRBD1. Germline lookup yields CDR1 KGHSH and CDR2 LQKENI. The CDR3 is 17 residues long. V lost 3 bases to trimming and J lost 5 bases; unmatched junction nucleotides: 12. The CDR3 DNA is TGTGCCAGCTCACCGGTACGCTCCGGGACAGGGGACGAGACCCAGTACTTC. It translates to CASSPVRSGTGDETQYF.

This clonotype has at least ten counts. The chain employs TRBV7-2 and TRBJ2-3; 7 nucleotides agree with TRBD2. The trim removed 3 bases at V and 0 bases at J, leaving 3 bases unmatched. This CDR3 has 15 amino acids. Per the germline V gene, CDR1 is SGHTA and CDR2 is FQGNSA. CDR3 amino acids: CASSFRLASTDTQYF. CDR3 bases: TGTGCCAGCAGCTTTCGACTAGCAAGCACAGATACGCAGTATTTT.

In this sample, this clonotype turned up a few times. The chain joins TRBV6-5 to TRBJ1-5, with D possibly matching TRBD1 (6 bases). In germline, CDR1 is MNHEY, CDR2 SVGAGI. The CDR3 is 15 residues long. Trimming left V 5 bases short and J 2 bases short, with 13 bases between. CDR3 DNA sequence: TGTGCCAGCAGTCCTGCCGGGGGCCGCAATCAGCCCCAGCATTTT. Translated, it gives CASSPAGGRNQPQHF.

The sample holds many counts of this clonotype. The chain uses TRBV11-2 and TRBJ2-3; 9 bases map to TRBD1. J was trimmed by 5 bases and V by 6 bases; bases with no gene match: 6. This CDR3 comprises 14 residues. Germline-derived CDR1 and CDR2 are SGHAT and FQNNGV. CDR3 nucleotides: TGTGCCAGCAGTGACAGGGGGTCCGGAGATACGCAGTATTTT. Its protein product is CASSDRGSGDTQYF.

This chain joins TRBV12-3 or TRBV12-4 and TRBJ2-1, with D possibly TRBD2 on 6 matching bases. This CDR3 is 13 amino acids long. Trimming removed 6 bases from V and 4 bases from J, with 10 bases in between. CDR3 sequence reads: CASRIGTYNEQFF. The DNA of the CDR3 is TGTGCCAGCAGGATAGGGACTTACAATGAGCAGTTCTTC.

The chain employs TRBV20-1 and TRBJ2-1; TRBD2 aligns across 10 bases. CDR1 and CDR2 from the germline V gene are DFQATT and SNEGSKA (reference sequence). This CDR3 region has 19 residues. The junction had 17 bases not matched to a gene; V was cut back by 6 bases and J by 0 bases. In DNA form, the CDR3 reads TGCAGTGCCCACCCCGTGGGGTGGCAGCGGGGGGGCTCCTACAATGAGCAGTTCTTC. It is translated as CSAHPVGWQRGGSYNEQFF.

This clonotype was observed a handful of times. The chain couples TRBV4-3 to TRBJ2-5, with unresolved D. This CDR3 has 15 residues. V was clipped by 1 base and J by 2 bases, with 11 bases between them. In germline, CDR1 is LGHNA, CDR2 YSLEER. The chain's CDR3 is CASSQGAGNQETQYF. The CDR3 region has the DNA TGCGCCAGCAGCCAAGGGGCCGGAAATCAAGAGACCCAGTACTTC.

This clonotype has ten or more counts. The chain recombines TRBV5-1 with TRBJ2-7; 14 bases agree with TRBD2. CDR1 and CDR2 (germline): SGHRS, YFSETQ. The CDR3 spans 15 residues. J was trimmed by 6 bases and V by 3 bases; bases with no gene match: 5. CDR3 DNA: TGCGCCAGCAGCTCTGGACTAGCGGGGGGCGGCGAGCAGTACTTC. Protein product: CASSSGLAGGGEQYF.

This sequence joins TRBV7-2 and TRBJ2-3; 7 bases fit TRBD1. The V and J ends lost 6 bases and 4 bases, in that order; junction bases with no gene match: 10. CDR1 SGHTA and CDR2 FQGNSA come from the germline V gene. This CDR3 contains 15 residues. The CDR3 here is CASRLTGLGADTQYF. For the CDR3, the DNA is TGTGCCAGCAGGCTGACAGGGCTGGGCGCAGATACGCAGTATTTT.

This chain's CDR3 is CASSPPWGSGANVLTF. The CDR3 DNA reads TGTGCCAGCTCACCACCGTGGGGGTCTGGGGCCAACGTCCTGACTTTC. The chain joins TRBV18 to TRBJ2-6, with D possibly called TRBD1 or TRBD2 (5 bases each). CDR1 is KGHSH, CDR2 LQKENI, per germline. This CDR3 has 16 residues. V was pared by 0 bases and J by 1 base, with 7 bases between.

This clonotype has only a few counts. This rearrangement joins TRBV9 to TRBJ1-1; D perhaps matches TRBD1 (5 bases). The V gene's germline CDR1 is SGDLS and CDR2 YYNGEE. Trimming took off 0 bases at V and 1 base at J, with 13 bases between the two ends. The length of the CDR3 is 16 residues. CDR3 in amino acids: CASSVGGLWGNTEAFF. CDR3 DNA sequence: TGTGCCAGCAGCGTAGGGGGCCTGTGGGGGAACACTGAAGCTTTCTTT.